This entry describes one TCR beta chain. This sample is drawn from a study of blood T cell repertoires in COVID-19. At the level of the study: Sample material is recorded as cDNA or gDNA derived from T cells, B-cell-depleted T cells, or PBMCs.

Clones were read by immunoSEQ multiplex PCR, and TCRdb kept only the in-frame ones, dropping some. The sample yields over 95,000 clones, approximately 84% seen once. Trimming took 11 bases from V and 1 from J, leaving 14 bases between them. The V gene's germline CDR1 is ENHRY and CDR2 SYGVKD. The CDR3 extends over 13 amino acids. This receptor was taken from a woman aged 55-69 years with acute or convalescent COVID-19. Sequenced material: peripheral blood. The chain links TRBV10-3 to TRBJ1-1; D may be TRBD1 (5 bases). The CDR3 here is CAAVQEWNTEAFF. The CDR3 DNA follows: TGTGCCGCTGTACAGGAATGGAACACTGAAGCTTTCTTT.